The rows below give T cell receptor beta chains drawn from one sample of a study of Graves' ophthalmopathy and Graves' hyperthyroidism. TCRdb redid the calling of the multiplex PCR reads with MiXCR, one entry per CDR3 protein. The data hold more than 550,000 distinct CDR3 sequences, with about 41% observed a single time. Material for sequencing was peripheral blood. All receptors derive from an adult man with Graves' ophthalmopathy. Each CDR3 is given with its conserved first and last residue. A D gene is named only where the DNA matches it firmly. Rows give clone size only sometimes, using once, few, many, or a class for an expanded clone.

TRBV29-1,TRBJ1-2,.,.,CSVGEVASGNTF,.
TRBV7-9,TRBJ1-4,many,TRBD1,CASSLGQGGEKLFF,TGTGCCAGCAGCTTAGGACAGGGCGGCGAAAAACTGTTTTTT
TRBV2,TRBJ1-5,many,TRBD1,CASTEGGQVNQPQHF,TGTGCCAGCACCGAGGGAGGACAGGTCAATCAGCCCCAGCATTTT
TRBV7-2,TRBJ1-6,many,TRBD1,CASSPGGTYRNSPLHF,TGTGCCAGCAGCCCAGGGGGGACATATAGGAATTCACCCCTCCACTTT
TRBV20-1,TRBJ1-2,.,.,CSAGDAGRPYGYIF,TGCAGTGCTGGAGATGCCGGACGCCCCTATGGCTACATCTTC
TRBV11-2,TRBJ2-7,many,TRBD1,CASSLEGTGNYEQYF,TGTGCCAGCAGCTTAGAAGGGACAGGGAACTACGAGCAGTACTTC
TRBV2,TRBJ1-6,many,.,CASSEVGQSYNSPLHF,TGTGCCAGCAGTGAGGTTGGGCAGTCCTATAATTCACCCCTCCACTTT
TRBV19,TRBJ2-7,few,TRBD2,CASSISGTSGSYEQYF,TGTGCCAGTAGCATTTCCGGGACTAGCGGTTCCTACGAGCAGTACTTC
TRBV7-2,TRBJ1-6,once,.,CASSLPRGSNSPLHF,TGTGCCAGCAGCTTACCCCGGGGAAGTAATTCACCCCTCCACTTT
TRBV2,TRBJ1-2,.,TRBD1,CASSKWGTVGAKGYTF,TGTGCCAGTTCAAAGTGGGGGACAGTGGGCGCAAAAGGCTACACCTTC
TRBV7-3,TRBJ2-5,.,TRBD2,CASSSRGGALSEQYF,TGTGCCAGCAGCTCCCGCGGGGGTGCGTTGAGTGAGCAGTACTTC
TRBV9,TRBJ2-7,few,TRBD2,CASSAASSGTYEQYF,TGTGCCAGCAGCGCCGCTTCTAGCGGGACCTACGAGCAGTACTTC
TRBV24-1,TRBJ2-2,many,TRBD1,CATMQGDTNTGELFF,TGTGCCACCATGCAGGGGGACACGAACACCGGGGAGCTGTTTTTT
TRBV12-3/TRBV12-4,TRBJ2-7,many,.,CASCLTGSSYEQYF,TGTGCCAGCTGCCTTACCGGGAGTTCCTACGAGCAGTACTTC
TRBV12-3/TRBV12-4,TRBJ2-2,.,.,CASHAIGGTGELFF,TGTGCCAGTCACGCTATCGGAGGTACCGGGGAGCTGTTTTTT
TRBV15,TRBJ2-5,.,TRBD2,CATSSVDPGGQETQYF,TGTGCCACCAGCAGCGTTGACCCGGGAGGCCAAGAGACCCAGTACTTC
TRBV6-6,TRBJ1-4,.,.,CASSYSLDSTNEKLFF,TGTGCCAGCAGTTACAGTCTGGATTCAACTAATGAAAAACTGTTTTTT
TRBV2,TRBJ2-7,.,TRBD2,CASSDGTSGLEQYF,TGTGCCAGCAGTGACGGGACTAGCGGTCTGGAGCAGTACTTC
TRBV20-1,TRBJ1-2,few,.,CSATPGGSTYGYTF,TGCAGTGCTACGCCCGGGGGGTCAACCTATGGCTACACCTTC
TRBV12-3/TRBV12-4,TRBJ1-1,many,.,CASSLAQVNTEAFF,TGTGCCAGCAGTTTAGCGCAGGTCAACACTGAAGCTTTCTTT
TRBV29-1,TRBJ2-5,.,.,CSVTLNQETQYF,TGCAGCGTTACCCTGAACCAAGAGACCCAGTACTTC
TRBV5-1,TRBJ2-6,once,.,CASKGSGANVLTF,TGCGCCAGCAAGGGGAGTGGGGCCAACGTCCTGACTTTC
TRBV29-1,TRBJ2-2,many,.,CSVGPNTGELFF,TGCAGCGTTGGGCCTAACACCGGGGAGCTGTTTTTT
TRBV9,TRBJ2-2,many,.,CASSVWGTGELFF,TGTGCCAGCAGCGTTTGGGGGACCGGGGAGCTGTTTTTT
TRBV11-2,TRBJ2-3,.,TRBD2,CASSLDLQRGATDTQYF,TGTGCCAGCAGCTTAGATCTTCAGCGGGGTGCCACAGATACGCAGTATTTT
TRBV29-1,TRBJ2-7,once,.,CSLGREQYF,TGCAGCTTAGGAAGGGAGCAGTACTTC
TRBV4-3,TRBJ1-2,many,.,CASSQEFRQHLNYGYTF,TGCGCCAGCAGCCAAGAGTTCCGACAGCACCTCAACTATGGCTACACCTTC
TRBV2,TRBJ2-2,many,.,CASSRFPGELFF,TGTGCCAGCAGCAGGTTCCCCGGGGAGCTGTTTTTT
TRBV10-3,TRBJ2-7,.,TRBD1,CAISEGGRSYEQYF,TGTGCCATCAGTGAAGGGGGCAGGTCCTACGAGCAGTACTTC
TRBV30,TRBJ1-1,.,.,CACGPRNTEAFF,TGTGCCTGTGGACCGCGGAACACTGAAGCTTTCTTT
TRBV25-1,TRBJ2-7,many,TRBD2,CASSEGGTSGSYEQYF,TGTGCCAGCAGTGAAGGGGGGACTAGCGGCTCCTACGAGCAGTACTTC
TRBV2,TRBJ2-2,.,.,CASRTVRSGELFF,TGTGCCAGCAGGACAGTGAGGTCCGGGGAGCTGTTTTTT
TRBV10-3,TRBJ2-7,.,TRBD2,CASSRNRLAGAYEQYF,TGTGCCAGCAGTCGCAACCGACTAGCGGGAGCCTACGAGCAGTACTTC
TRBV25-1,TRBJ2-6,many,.,CASSAGWGAGANVLTF,TGTGCCAGCAGTGCGGGGTGGGGGGCGGGGGCCAACGTCCTGACTTTC
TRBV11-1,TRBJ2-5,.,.,CASSSALPGETQYF,TGTGCCAGCAGCAGTGCTCTACCTGGGGAGACCCAGTACTTC
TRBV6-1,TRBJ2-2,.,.,CASIGTLTGELFF,TGTGCCAGCATCGGGACACTCACCGGGGAGCTGTTTTTT
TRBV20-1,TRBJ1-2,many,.,CSARTVDGYTF,TGCAGTGCCCGGACAGTCGATGGCTACACCTTC
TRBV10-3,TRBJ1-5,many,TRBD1,CAISDSTGDQPQHF,TGTGCCATCAGTGACTCGACAGGGGATCAGCCCCAGCATTTT
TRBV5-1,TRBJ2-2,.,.,CASSFFSSQSTGELFF,TGCGCCAGCAGCTTTTTTTCTAGCCAGTCCACCGGGGAGCTGTTTTTT
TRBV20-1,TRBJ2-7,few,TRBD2,CSAREGTSGIYEQYF,TGCAGTGCTAGAGAGGGAACTAGCGGTATCTACGAGCAGTACTTC
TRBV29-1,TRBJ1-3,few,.,CSVDVDGMNTIYF,TGCAGCGTTGATGTGGACGGCATGAACACCATATATTTT
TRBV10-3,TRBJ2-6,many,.,CAISGDGSSGANVLTF,TGTGCCATCAGCGGGGACGGTAGCTCTGGGGCCAACGTCCTGACTTTC
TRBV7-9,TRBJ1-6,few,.,CAWSVYRTPVDSPLHF,TGTGCCTGGAGTGTGTATAGGACCCCGGTTGATTCACCCCTCCACTTT
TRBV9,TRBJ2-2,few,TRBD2,CASSASPAGVTGELFF,TGTGCCAGCAGCGCAAGCCCAGCGGGAGTCACCGGGGAGCTGTTTTTT
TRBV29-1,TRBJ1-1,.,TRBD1,CSAKGQGVDTEAFF,TGCAGCGCCAAGGGACAGGGTGTGGACACTGAAGCTTTCTTT
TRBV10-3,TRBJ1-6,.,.,CAISGAGVSPLHF,TGTGCCATCAGTGGGGCCGGAGTTTCACCCCTCCACTTT
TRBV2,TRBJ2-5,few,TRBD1,CASSEVDRVGQPQYF,TGTGCCAGCAGTGAGGTGGACAGGGTAGGACAGCCCCAGTACTTC
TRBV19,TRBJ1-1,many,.,CASRSGANAEAFF,TGTGCCAGTAGATCAGGGGCCAACGCTGAAGCTTTCTTT
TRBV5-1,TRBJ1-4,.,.,CASSPGLLSTNEKLFF,TGCGCCAGCAGCCCCGGACTATTGTCAACTAATGAAAAACTGTTTTTT
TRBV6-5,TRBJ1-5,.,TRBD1,CASSRTGTGAGQPQHF,TGTGCCAGCAGTAGAACCGGGACAGGGGCCGGTCAGCCCCAGCATTTT
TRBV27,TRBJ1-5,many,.,CASSLSRVWGNQPQHF,TGTGCCAGCAGTTTGAGCCGGGTTTGGGGCAATCAGCCCCAGCATTTT
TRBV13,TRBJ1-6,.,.,CASSSRAYNSPLHF,TGCGCCAGCAGCAGCAGGGCCTATAATTCACCCCTCCACTTT
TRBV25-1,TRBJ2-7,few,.,CASSDSAYEQYF,TGTGCCAGTTCGGACAGCGCCTACGAGCAGTACTTC
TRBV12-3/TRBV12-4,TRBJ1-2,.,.,CASSWESGNGYTF,TGTGCCAGCAGTTGGGAATCTGGGAATGGCTACACCTTC
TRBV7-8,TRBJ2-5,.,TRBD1,CASSVDSGTGGQETQYF,TGTGCCAGCAGCGTAGACTCCGGGACAGGGGGCCAAGAGACCCAGTACTTC